This is a list of T cell receptor beta chains from one sample in a study of T cell changes during pregnancy in multiple sclerosis. The assay was immunoSEQ multiplex PCR, and TCRdb's table has in-frame clones only and misses some. The sample lists 65,000 to 95,000 clones; 94% were seen once. The specimen was peripheral blood, collected in the second trimester of pregnancy. The receptors were gathered from a female donor in good health, enrolled as a control in a pregnancy study. Each CDR3 is given with its conserved first and last residue. D genes are given only for firm matches. Part of the rows lack a size; the others show once, few, many or a class for expanded clones.

TRBJ2-5 | TRBV28 | NA | TRBD2 | TGTGCCAGCAGTTTCACTAGCGAGGAAAAGACCCAGTACTTC | CASSFTSEEKTQYF
TRBJ2-7 | TRBV27 | NA | NA | TGTGCCAGCAGTTTATCGAGAGGGGCTCGGGGGGCCGAGCAGTACTTC | CASSLSRGARGAEQYF
TRBJ2-7 | TRBV2 | NA | NA | TGTGCCAGCAGTGAAGACAGCCCCTACGAGCAGTACTTC | CASSEDSPYEQYF
TRBJ2-2 | TRBV28 | NA | TRBD2 | TGTGCCAGCAGTTGGACTAGCGGGTATACTGGGGAGCTGTTTTTT | CASSWTSGYTGELFF
TRBJ2-4 | TRBV5-8 | NA | TRBD2 | TGTGCCAGCAGCTCCGGGACTAGAAAAAACATTCAGTACTTC | CASSSGTRKNIQYF
TRBJ2-2 | TRBV19 | NA | TRBD1 | TGTGCCAGTAGTGTCGGGACAGGGAACACCGGGGAGCTGTTTTTT | CASSVGTGNTGELFF
TRBJ2-7 | TRBV11-3 | NA | NA | TGTGCCAGCAGCTTAGGGGCCTCTTCCTACGAGCAGTACTTC | CASSLGASSYEQYF
TRBJ2-3 | TRBV5-5 | NA | TRBD2 | TGTGCCAGCAGCTCTTGGGGCGGGAGAACAGATACGCAGTATTTT | CASSSWGGRTDTQYF
TRBJ2-1 | TRBV15 | NA | NA | TGTGCCACCAGCAATAGCGATGAGCAGTTCTTC | CATSNSDEQFF
TRBJ2-7 | TRBV7-6 | NA | NA | TGTGCCAGCAGCTTAGTTACAGGGCACGAGCAGTACTTC | CASSLVTGHEQYF
TRBJ2-5 | TRBV7-2 | NA | TRBD1 | TGTGCCAGCAGCGTAGACAGGGCAGTAGAGACCCAGTACTTC | CASSVDRAVETQYF
TRBJ2-1 | TRBV6-5 | NA | TRBD2 | TGTGCCGGGGCTGCGCGGGGAGGGCTCTGGAATGAGCAGTTCTTC | CAGAARGGLWNEQFF
TRBJ1-1 | TRBV7-6 | NA | NA | TGTGCCAGCAGCTTAGAGGTGGCGACTTCTGGCACTGAAGCTTTCTTT | CASSLEVATSGTEAFF
TRBJ2-5 | TRBV5-1 | NA | NA | TGCGCCAGCAGCTTTAGGGGGTCGGGGGAGACCCAGTACTTC | CASSFRGSGETQYF
TRBJ2-2 | TRBV7-9 | NA | NA | TGTGCCAGCAGCTTAATCGAGGGGGACACCGGGGAGCTGTTTTTT | CASSLIEGDTGELFF
TRBJ2-7 | TRBV2 | NA | TRBD2 | TGTGCCAGCACCTCAAGGGTACTAGCGGAGGATCTTTGGTACTTC | CASTSRVLAEDLWYF
TRBJ1-2 | TRBV1 | NA | NA | TGCACCAGCAGCCAAGGGGGGGTTAGTGGCTACACCTTC | CTSSQGGVSGYTF
TRBJ2-5 | TRBV5-1 | NA | NA | TGCGCCAGCACGAACGGAGTGTACCAAGAGACCCAGTACTTC | CASTNGVYQETQYF
TRBJ2-1 | TRBV5-1 | NA | TRBD2 | TGCGCCAGCAGCTTCGCTAGCGGGAGCTACAATGAGCAGTTCTTC | CASSFASGSYNEQFF
TRBJ2-1 | TRBV4-1 | NA | TRBD1 | TGCGCCAGCAGCGACGGGACAGGGGGGTACAATGAGCAGTTCTTC | CASSDGTGGYNEQFF
TRBJ1-4 | TRBV9 | many | TRBD1 | TGTGCCAGCAGCGTAAACCCCTCGACAGGGTCGACTAATGAAAAACTGTTTTTT | CASSVNPSTGSTNEKLFF
TRBJ2-3 | TRBV19 | NA | TRBD2 | TGTGCCAGTAGTCCATTGGGGCGGGAGAACACAGATACGCAGTATTTT | CASSPLGRENTDTQYF
TRBJ2-7 | TRBV28 | NA | TRBD1 | TGTGCCACAAAGGACAGGCTTTACGAGCAGTACTTC | CATKDRLYEQYF
TRBJ1-6 | TRBV6-4 | NA | NA | TGTGCCAGCAGTGACAGGGAGGGTTCGCGGTTGAGATCACCCCTCCACTTT | CASSDREGSRLRSPLHF
TRBJ2-3 | TRBV4-1 | NA | NA | TGCGCCAGCAGTCAGCCAAGTTCAGGTGCAGATACGCAGTATTTT | CASSQPSSGADTQYF
TRBJ2-5 | TRBV5-1 | once | NA | TGCGCCAGCAGCCGCGGGGACGTCCAAGAGACCCAGTACTTC | CASSRGDVQETQYF
TRBJ2-7 | TRBV18 | NA | NA | TGTGCCAGCTCACCACTCCCCCCCGGCGGTCATAGCTCCTACGAGCAGTACTTC | CASSPLPPGGHSSYEQYF